Included here is one T cell receptor beta chain sequence, with context. Germline assignment: CDR1 MNHNY and CDR2 SVGAGI (reference sequence). Deletions cut 3 bases from V and 8 bases from J, with 8 bases between. The length of the CDR3 is 12 residues. The sample originates from a study of blood T cell repertoires in COVID-19. Study-level information: Collection of acute and convalescent COVID-19 samples took place in the United States, Italy and Spain. T cells, B-cell-depleted T cells, or PBMCs supplied cDNA or gDNA.

Original processing notes: Using reference gene primer amplification, nucleated cell counts were estimated. TCRdb's copy holds only in-frame clones and misses some; the assay was immunoSEQ multiplex PCR. V, J and clone size derive from that table, while D and trimming were established from the DNA sequence. This sample has approximately 110,000 clones, with 80% to 90% found just once. Sequences were obtained from peripheral blood. V usage is TRBV6-6 and J usage is TRBJ1-3; D is unresolved. The clonotype originates from a woman older than 75 with acute or convalescent COVID-19. CDR3 in DNA: TGTGCCAGCAGTTATGCCGGTTACACCATATATTTT. This gives the protein CASSYAGYTIYF.